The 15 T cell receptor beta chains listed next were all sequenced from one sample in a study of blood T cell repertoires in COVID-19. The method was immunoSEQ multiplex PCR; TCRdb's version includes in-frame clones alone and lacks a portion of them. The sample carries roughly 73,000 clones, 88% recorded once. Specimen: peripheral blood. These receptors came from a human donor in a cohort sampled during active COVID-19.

CDR3 sequence reads: CASRTLAGEVGPQETQYF. As DNA, the CDR3 is TGTGCCAGCAGGACACTAGCGGGAGAAGTCGGTCCACAAGAGACCCAGTACTTC. V is TRBV7-6 and J is TRBJ2-5, with 11 bases that match TRBD2. Germline lookup yields CDR1 SGHVS and CDR2 FNYEAQ. This CDR3 is 18 amino acids long. After removal of 6 bases from V and 2 bases from J, the junction contained 14 bases not matched to a gene. Full variable domain (remainder filled in from reference TRBV7-6 and TRBJ2-5): GAGVSQSPRYKVTKRGQDVALRCDPISGHVSLYWYRQALGQGPEFLTYFNYEAQQDKSGLPNDRFSAERPEGSISTLTIQRTEQRDSAMYRCASRTLAGEVGPQETQYFGPGTRLLVL.

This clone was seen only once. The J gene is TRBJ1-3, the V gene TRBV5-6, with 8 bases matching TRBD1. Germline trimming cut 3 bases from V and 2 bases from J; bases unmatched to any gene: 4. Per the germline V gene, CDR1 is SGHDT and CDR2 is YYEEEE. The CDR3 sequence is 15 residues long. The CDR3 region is CASSSPTGAGNTIYF. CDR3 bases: TGTGCCAGCAGCTCCCCGACAGGGGCTGGAAACACCATATATTTT.

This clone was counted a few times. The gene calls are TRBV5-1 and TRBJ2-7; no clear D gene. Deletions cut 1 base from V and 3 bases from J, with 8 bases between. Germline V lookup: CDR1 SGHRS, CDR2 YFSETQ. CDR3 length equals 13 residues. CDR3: CASSLFPYYEQYV. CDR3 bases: TGCGCCAGCAGCTTGTTCCCCTACTACGAGCAGTACGTC.

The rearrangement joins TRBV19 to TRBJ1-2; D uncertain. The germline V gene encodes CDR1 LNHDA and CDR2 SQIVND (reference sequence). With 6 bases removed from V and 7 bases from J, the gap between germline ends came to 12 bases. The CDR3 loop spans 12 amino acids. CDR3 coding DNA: TGTGCCAGTAGCAGTGGCTCCTTTGGCTACACCTTC. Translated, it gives CASSSGSFGYTF.

In nucleotides, the CDR3 is TGTGCCAGCAGTCTACAGGCTACCCACACAGATACGCAGTATTTT. Protein product: CASSLQATHTDTQYF. The chain joins TRBV2 to TRBJ2-3; a possible D gene is TRBD1 (5 bases). V was pared by 5 bases and J by 2 bases, with 14 bases between. From germline, CDR1 is SNHLY and CDR2 FYNNEI. The CDR3 consists of 15 residues.

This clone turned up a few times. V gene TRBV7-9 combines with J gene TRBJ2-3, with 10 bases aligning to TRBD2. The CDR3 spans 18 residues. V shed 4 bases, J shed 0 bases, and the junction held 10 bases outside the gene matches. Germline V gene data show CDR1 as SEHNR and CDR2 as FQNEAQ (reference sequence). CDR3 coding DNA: TGTGCCAGCAGCTCGCAGGTAGCTAGCGGGAGTAGCACAGATACGCAGTATTTT. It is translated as CASSSQVASGSSTDTQYF.

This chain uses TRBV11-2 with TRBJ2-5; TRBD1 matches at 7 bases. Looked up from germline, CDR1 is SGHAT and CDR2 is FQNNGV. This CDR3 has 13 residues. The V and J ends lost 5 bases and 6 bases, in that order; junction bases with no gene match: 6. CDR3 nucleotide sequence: TGTGCCAGCAGCCTACAGGGGCTACAGACCCAGTACTTC. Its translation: CASSLQGLQTQYF.

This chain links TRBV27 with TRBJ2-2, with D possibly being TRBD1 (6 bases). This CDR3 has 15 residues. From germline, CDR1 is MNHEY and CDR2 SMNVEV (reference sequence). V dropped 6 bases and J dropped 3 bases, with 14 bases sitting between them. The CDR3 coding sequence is TGTGCCAGCAGCCAACAGGGTGTCGACACCGGGGAGCTGTTTTTT. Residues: CASSQQGVDTGELFF.

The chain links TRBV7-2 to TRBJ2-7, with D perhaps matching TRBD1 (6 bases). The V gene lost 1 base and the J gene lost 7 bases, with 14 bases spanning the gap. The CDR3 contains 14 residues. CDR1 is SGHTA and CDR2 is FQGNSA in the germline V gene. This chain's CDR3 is CASSLVTGLTEQYF. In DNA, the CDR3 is TGTGCCAGCAGCTTAGTTACAGGGTTAACTGAGCAGTACTTC.

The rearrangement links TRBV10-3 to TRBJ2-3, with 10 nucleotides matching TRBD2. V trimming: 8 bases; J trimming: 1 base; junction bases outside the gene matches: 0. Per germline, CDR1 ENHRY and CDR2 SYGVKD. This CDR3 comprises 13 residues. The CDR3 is CAIGTSGTDTQYF. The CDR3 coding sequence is TGTGCCATCGGGACTAGCGGCACAGATACGCAGTATTTT.

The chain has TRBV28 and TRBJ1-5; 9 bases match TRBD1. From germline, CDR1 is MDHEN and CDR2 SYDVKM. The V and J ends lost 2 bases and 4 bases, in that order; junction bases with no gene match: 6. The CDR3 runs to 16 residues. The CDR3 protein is CASSLPADRGNQPQHF. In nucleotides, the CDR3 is TGTGCCAGCAGTTTACCGGCGGACAGGGGTAATCAGCCCCAGCATTTT.

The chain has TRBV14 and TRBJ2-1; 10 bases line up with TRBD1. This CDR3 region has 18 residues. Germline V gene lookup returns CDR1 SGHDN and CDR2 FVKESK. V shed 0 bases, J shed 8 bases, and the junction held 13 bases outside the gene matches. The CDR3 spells CASSQDAPGQGSVDEQFF. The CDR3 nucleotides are TGTGCCAGCAGCCAAGATGCCCCGGGACAGGGGTCGGTGGATGAGCAGTTCTTC.

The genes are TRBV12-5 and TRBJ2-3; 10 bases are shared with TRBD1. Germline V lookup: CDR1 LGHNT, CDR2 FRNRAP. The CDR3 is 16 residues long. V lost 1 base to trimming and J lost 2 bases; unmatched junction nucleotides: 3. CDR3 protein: CASGLGTGGFTDTQYF. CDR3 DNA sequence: TGTGCTAGTGGTTTGGGGACAGGGGGATTCACAGATACGCAGTATTTT.

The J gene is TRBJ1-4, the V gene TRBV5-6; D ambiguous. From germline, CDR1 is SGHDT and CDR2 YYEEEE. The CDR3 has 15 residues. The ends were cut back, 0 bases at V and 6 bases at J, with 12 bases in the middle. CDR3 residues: CASSLVGFRHEKLFF. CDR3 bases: TGTGCCAGCAGCTTGGTGGGCTTCAGACATGAAAAACTGTTTTTT.

CDR3 DNA sequence: TGTGCCAGCAGCTTGAGGACAGTAACTAATGAAAAACTGTTTTTT. Amino acids: CASSLRTVTNEKLFF. The chain carries TRBV5-6 and TRBJ1-4; TRBD1 might be the D (6 bases). V lost 1 base to trimming and J lost 1 base, with 8 bases between them. Looked up from germline, CDR1 is SGHDT and CDR2 is YYEEEE. This CDR3 has 15 residues.